This entry lists 30 T cell receptor beta chains sequenced from one sample in a study of cytomegalovirus exposure and HLA in healthy donors. This table comes from immunoSEQ multiplex PCR, and its TCRdb copy is limited to in-frame clones, with some not included. Of 110,000 to 150,000 clones listed, 85% to 95% were seen once; the top ten hold 1.5% to 2%. Material for sequencing was PBMCs. All receptors come from a man younger than 35 in good health and CMV-seropositive.

The rearrangement joins TRBV7-9 to TRBJ2-7, with 8 bases lining up with TRBD2. The CDR3 sequence is 17 residues long. The V segment lost 2 bases and the J segment 1 base; nucleotides outside the gene matches: 10. The germline CDR1 and CDR2 sequences are SEHNR and FQNEAQ (reference sequence). Here the CDR3 DNA reads TGTGCCAGCAGCTTATGGCTCCCACTAGCGGCTTCCTACGAGCAGTACTTC. It is translated as CASSLWLPLAASYEQYF.

The chain links TRBV28 to TRBJ2-3; 7 bases map to TRBD2. V was clipped by 6 bases and J by 2 bases; unmatched bases: 5. The CDR3 is 14 residues long. Germline CDR1 reads MDHEN; CDR2 reads SYDVKM. The CDR3 protein is CASRPSGLTDTQYF. CDR3 DNA sequence: TGTGCCAGCAGGCCTAGCGGCCTCACAGATACGCAGTATTTT.

The chain joins TRBV27 to TRBJ1-6; 11 nucleotides line up with TRBD1. The CDR3 consists of 16 residues. Germline-derived CDR1 and CDR2 are MNHEY and SMNVEV (reference sequence). J lost 7 bases, V lost 6 bases, and 8 bases had no gene match. The CDR3 region is CASRQPGQGGNSPLHF. The CDR3 bases are TGTGCCAGCAGGCAACCGGGACAGGGGGGGAATTCACCCCTCCACTTT.

The gene calls are TRBV19 and TRBJ2-3, with unresolved D. Trimming removed 0 bases at V and 2 bases at J, with 3 bases between. Germline loops: CDR1 LNHDA, CDR2 SQIVND (reference sequence). This CDR3 has 13 residues. CDR3 nucleotides: TGTGCCAGTAGTATAGACAACACAGATACGCAGTATTTT. Translating gives CASSIDNTDTQYF. Looking up the rest from reference TRBV19 and TRBJ2-3 gives the full variable domain: DGGITQSPKYLFRKEGQNVTLSCEQNLNHDAMYWYRQDPGQGLRLIYYSQIVNDFQKGDIAEGYSVSREKKESFPLTVTSAQKNPTAFYLCASSIDNTDTQYFGPGTRLTVL.

J is TRBJ2-7 and V is TRBV28, with 8 bases aligning to TRBD1. CDR3 size: 15 residues. The germline CDR1 and CDR2 sequences are MDHEN and SYDVKM. V dropped 5 bases and J dropped 4; count of bases not matched to a gene: 10. CDR3 region: CASSEGQAKKYEQYF. In DNA, the CDR3 is TGTGCCAGCAGTGAGGGACAGGCGAAAAAGTACGAGCAGTACTTC.

CDR3 sequence (DNA): TGTGCCAGCAGCTTGGTAGTCGGACTAGCGGGAACTAATACGCAGTATTTT. This codes for CASSLVVGLAGTNTQYF. The rearrangement links TRBV5-4 to TRBJ2-3; 12 positions match TRBD2. J gave up 7 bases and V 0 bases, and 9 bases lay outside the gene matches. Germline loops: CDR1 SGHNT, CDR2 YYREEE (reference sequence). CDR3 length: 17 residues.

The chain is built from TRBV27 and TRBJ2-7; D not resolved. Looked up from germline, CDR1 is MNHEY and CDR2 is SMNVEV (reference sequence). The CDR3 is 13 amino acids. V was clipped by 4 bases and J by 3 bases, with 10 bases between them. CDR3 in amino acids: CASSWVTGYEQYF. The CDR3 DNA follows: TGTGCCAGCAGTTGGGTAACGGGCTACGAGCAGTACTTC.

The chain combines TRBV5-4 with TRBJ1-1; D is undetermined. This CDR3 region has 13 residues. V lost 3 bases and J lost 1, with 7 bases in between. CDR1 is SGHNT, CDR2 YYREEE, per germline (reference sequence). The DNA of the CDR3 is TGTGCCAGCAGCTCGGGATCGAACACTGAAGCTTTCTTT. This codes for CASSSGSNTEAFF.

This chain uses TRBV5-1 with TRBJ2-1; 9 bases fit TRBD2. From germline, CDR1 is SGHRS and CDR2 YFSETQ. V shed 0 bases and J 4 bases; nucleotides not matched to a gene: 5. The CDR3 is 16 amino acids. The CDR3, as DNA: TGCGCCAGCAGCTTGGACGGCGGGAGGGGGTACAATGAGCAGTTCTTC. It is translated as CASSLDGGRGYNEQFF.

The chain joins TRBV5-6 to TRBJ2-7; 10 nucleotides line up with TRBD1. Germline values: CDR1 SGHDT, CDR2 YYEEEE. This CDR3 has 15 amino acids. The ends lost 6 bases at V and 1 base at J; junction bases unmatched: 7. The DNA for the CDR3 is TGTGCCAGCAACCCCGACAGGGGGCATTCCTACGAGCAGTACTTC. Its protein is CASNPDRGHSYEQYF.

The J gene is TRBJ2-7, the V gene TRBV9; TRBD1 agrees at 7 bases. This CDR3 comprises 14 residues. Germline values: CDR1 SGDLS, CDR2 YYNGEE. V was clipped by 3 bases and J by 0 bases; unmatched bases: 3. The CDR3 spells CASSDRDSSYEQYF. In nucleotides, the CDR3 is TGTGCCAGCAGCGACCGGGACAGCTCCTACGAGCAGTACTTC.

The CDR3: CAWFLDLTEAFF. Written as DNA, the CDR3 is TGTGCCTGGTTCCTTGACTTGACTGAAGCTTTCTTT. The gene calls are TRBV30 and TRBJ1-1; D ambiguous. Germline CDR1 GTSNPN, CDR2 SVGIG (reference sequence). The V end was cut by 5 bases, the J end by 5 bases, with 12 bases between. This CDR3 is built from 12 residues.

V is TRBV4-2 and J is TRBJ2-7; 12 positions match TRBD2. With V trimmed by 2 bases and J by 3 bases, 14 bases remained unmatched. The CDR3 is 19 amino acids. Germline V lookup: CDR1 LGHNA, CDR2 YNFKEQ. CDR3 sequence reads: CASSQKRASGRAGDYEQYF. The DNA of the CDR3 is TGTGCCAGCAGCCAAAAGCGGGCTAGCGGGAGGGCTGGGGACTACGAGCAGTACTTC.

The chain carries TRBV9 and TRBJ1-6; TRBD1 aligns across 7 bases. J gave up 10 bases and V 0 bases, and 10 bases lay outside the gene matches. The CDR3 length is 16 residues. In germline, CDR1 is SGDLS, CDR2 YYNGEE. The CDR3 DNA follows: TGTGCCAGCAGCGTAGCGTGGGACAGTCAGGGATCACCCCTCCACTTT. This encodes CASSVAWDSQGSPLHF.

J is TRBJ1-2 and V is TRBV28, with a possible D match to TRBD1 (5 bases). Germline V gives CDR1 MDHEN, CDR2 SYDVKM. The ends were cut back, 1 base at V and 6 bases at J, with 18 bases in the middle. The CDR3 runs 16 residues. CDR3 residues: CASSLSGSQGGDGYTF. The CDR3 DNA is TGTGCCAGCAGTTTATCGGGATCCCAGGGAGGGGATGGCTACACCTTC.

The chain uses TRBV6-6 and TRBJ2-7; the D gene is possibly TRBD1 (6 bases). Trimming stripped 0 bases from V and 0 bases from J, with 9 bases between. Germline loops: CDR1 MNHNY, CDR2 SVGAGI (reference sequence). The CDR3 runs 15 residues. DNA for the CDR3: TGTGCCAGCAGTTACTCCTGGACAGACTCCTACGAGCAGTACTTC. This translates into CASSYSWTDSYEQYF.

CDR3 coding DNA: TGTGCCAGCAGTACCACCTGGACTAGCGGGAGAAGCACCTACGAGCAGTACTTC. Translated, it gives CASSTTWTSGRSTYEQYF. The chain recombines TRBV2 with TRBJ2-7; 13 bases align to TRBD2. The CDR3 is made up of 18 amino acids. After removal of 5 bases from V and 2 bases from J, the junction contained 12 bases not matched to a gene. CDR1 is SNHLY, CDR2 FYNNEI, per germline.

J is TRBJ2-7 and V is TRBV10-3; D is ambiguous. The CDR3 has 14 residues. Germline-derived CDR1 and CDR2 are ENHRY and SYGVKD. V shed 3 bases and J shed 0 bases, with 9 bases lying between them. CDR3 in amino acids: CAISDRGPSYEQYF. For the CDR3, the DNA is TGTGCCATCAGTGACCGCGGCCCCTCCTACGAGCAGTACTTC.

The rearrangement links TRBV30 to TRBJ1-3; 7 nucleotides agree with TRBD1. Germline V gene data show CDR1 as GTSNPN and CDR2 as SVGIG (reference sequence). V dropped 1 base and J dropped 0; count of bases not matched to a gene: 3. The CDR3 contains 15 residues. CDR3 nucleotide sequence: TGTGCCTGGAGTGATGAGGGGGCCTCTGGAAACACCATATATTTT. Its translation: CAWSDEGASGNTIYF.

The V gene is TRBV7-9, the J gene TRBJ2-7; 14 bases line up with TRBD2. CDR1 and CDR2 from the germline V gene are SEHNR and FQNEAQ (reference sequence). The CDR3 is 16 residues long. Unmatched junction bases numbered 4, after V lost 3 bases and J lost 3 bases. The CDR3 DNA follows: TGTGCCAGCAGCTTTCTGACTAGCGGGAGGGACTACGAGCAGTACTTC. Its protein is CASSFLTSGRDYEQYF.

The chain links TRBV28 to TRBJ2-5; maybe TRBD1 (6 bases). Per germline, CDR1 MDHEN and CDR2 SYDVKM. The CDR3 length is 16 residues. Trimming removed 5 bases from V and 5 bases from J, with 21 bases in between. The CDR3 coding sequence is TGTGCCAGCAGTCCTACAGGGAATATTAGATCGGAGACCCAGTACTTC. Its protein is CASSPTGNIRSETQYF.

This sequence joins TRBV15 and TRBJ1-3; 8 bases map to TRBD1. Germline V gives CDR1 LNHNV, CDR2 YYDKDF (reference sequence). V was clipped by 6 bases and J by 3 bases; unmatched bases: 13. The CDR3 length is 17 residues. This CDR3 is CATSEARDRRRGNTIYF. CDR3 sequence (DNA): TGTGCCACCAGTGAGGCCCGGGACAGGCGCCGTGGAAACACCATATATTTT.

This clone was counted once. The rearrangement joins TRBV5-6 to TRBJ2-2, with 7 nucleotides matching TRBD2. This CDR3 has 18 amino acids. Looked up from germline, CDR1 is SGHDT and CDR2 is YYEEEE. With 4 bases clipped from V and 7 bases from J, the junction kept 19 bases outside the gene matches. The CDR3 sequence is CASSRGSGGRVLVGELFF. CDR3 nucleotide sequence: TGTGCCAGCAGCCGAGGGTCGGGCGGGAGAGTTTTGGTCGGGGAGCTGTTTTTT.

This clone was counted once. The J gene is TRBJ2-1, the V gene TRBV7-3; D perhaps matches TRBD2 (6 bases). V was pared by 5 bases and J by 14 bases, with 25 bases between. CDR1 is SGHTA and CDR2 is FQGTGA in the germline V gene. The CDR3 spans 15 residues. Written as DNA, the CDR3 is TGTGCCAGCAGCGGGTCGAGGGCAGCGGGTCAAGCAGAGTTCTTC. Translation: CASSGSRAAGQAEFF. The full variable domain, with the rest looked up from reference TRBV7-3 and TRBJ2-1, is GAGVSQTPSNKVTEKGKYVELRCDPISGHTALYWYRQSLGQGPEFLIYFQGTGAADDSGLPNDRFFAVRPEGSVSTLKIQRTERGDSAVYLCASSGSRAAGQAEFFGPGTRLTVL.

V gene TRBV29-1 combines with J gene TRBJ2-5; D is possibly TRBD1 (5 bases). CDR3 size: 13 residues. CDR1 SQVTM and CDR2 ANQGSEA come from the germline V gene. Between the trimmed V and J ends, which lost 5 bases and 5 bases, there was a span of 15 bases. The CDR3 reads CSVLSRAEETQYF. CDR3 coding DNA: TGCAGCGTTCTGTCCAGGGCGGAGGAGACCCAGTACTTC.

The chain employs TRBV5-6 and TRBJ2-2; 7 nucleotides line up with TRBD2. Germline lookup yields CDR1 SGHDT and CDR2 YYEEEE. V shed 0 bases and J 1 base; nucleotides not matched to a gene: 3. The CDR3 is made up of 16 amino acids. CDR3 nucleotides: TGTGCCAGCAGCTTGGGCCTAGCGGAGAACACCGGGGAGCTGTTTTTT. Protein sequence: CASSLGLAENTGELFF.

The chain employs TRBV10-3 and TRBJ2-2, with 9 bases lining up with TRBD2. This CDR3 is built from 14 residues. Trimming removed 11 bases from V and 10 bases from J; junction bases left unmatched: 14. Germline loops: CDR1 ENHRY, CDR2 SYGVKD. CDR3 residues: CAFSSGIGEVELFF. The CDR3 nucleotides read TGTGCCTTCTCTAGCGGGATTGGGGAGGTGGAGCTGTTTTTT.

In this sample, this clone turned up once. J is TRBJ2-5 and V is TRBV4-2; 9 bases fit TRBD2. CDR3 length: 14 residues. Germline-derived CDR1 and CDR2 are LGHNA and YNFKEQ. The V gene end was trimmed by 1 base and the J gene end by 5 bases; junction bases not matched to a gene: 2. The CDR3 protein is CASSQVSGSETQYF. The CDR3 DNA reads as TGTGCCAGCAGCCAAGTTAGCGGGAGTGAGACCCAGTACTTC.

The chain is built from TRBV9 and TRBJ1-1, with D uncertain. Per germline, CDR1 SGDLS and CDR2 YYNGEE. There are 13 residues in the CDR3. V gave up 0 bases and J gave up 1 base, with 4 bases separating them. CDR3 bases: TGTGCCAGCAGCGTAGCCTGGAACACTGAAGCTTTCTTT. This gives the protein CASSVAWNTEAFF.

This chain uses TRBV27 with TRBJ2-1; weak D call: TRBD1 (7 bases). There are 13 residues in the CDR3. The V end lost 3 bases, the J end lost 9 bases, and 12 bases lay between the germline ends. Per germline, CDR1 MNHEY and CDR2 SMNVEV (reference sequence). CDR3 DNA sequence: TGTGCCAGCAGTTTGGCCAGGGGGGTTGAGCAGTTCTTC. This translates into CASSLARGVEQFF.